The subject of this entry is one TCR beta chain. Its antigen is still unknown. The sample comes from a study of beta chain features in type 1 diabetes. The CDR3 sequence is 11 residues long. Per the germline V gene, CDR1 is SQVTM and CDR2 is ANQGSEA. The V gene lost 3 bases and the J gene lost 7 bases, with 10 bases spanning the gap. Every isolated RNA sample was fully reverse transcribed, so sequencing captured expressed TCRB transcripts. Sequenced by immunoSEQ multiplex PCR; TCRdb stores in-frame clones only, minus some. The repertoire consists of under 250,000 clones, with roughly 13% occurring once and the leading ten covering roughly 0.019%. The study, taken as a whole, reports: TCRB CDR3s were moderately but significantly shorter in Type 1 diabetes patients in all four CD4+ subsets.

Sequenced material: naive CD4+ T cells from blood. The TCR originated in a man younger than 45 with type 1 diabetes. This rearrangement joins TRBV29-1 to TRBJ2-7; maybe TRBD1 (6 bases). The CDR3 is CSVEDRVEQYF. For the CDR3, the DNA is TGCAGCGTTGAGGACAGAGTTGAGCAGTACTTC.